This record concerns one TCR beta chain sequence. Its specificity is not known. This is likely a read error, given that the CDR3 carries no conserved phenylalanine or tryptophan at its end. This entry comes from a study of tumor-infiltrating lymphocytes in primary liver carcinoma. Study-wide findings and caveats: Reduced overlap was seen in tumor-adjacent and tumor-blood pairs versus tumor region pairs.

Without any cell sorting, roughly 20-30 mg of bulk tissue yielded co-extracted RNA and DNA. With chronic HBV infection, the patients were also treatment-naive. Tumor samples all exceeded 75% viable tumor cells. Synthesis of TCR beta cDNA was carried out from 500 ng total RNA with a constant-region primer. Three nested multiplex PCR rounds, a slightly modified ARM-PCR, produced the libraries for TCR beta. Researchers ran the first two PCR rounds for 10 cycles each with TRBV1-TRBV30 forward primers and a C-beta reverse primer. TCRdb reprocessed the multiplex PCR reads with MiXCR, giving one entry per CDR3 protein. The sample shows about 54,000 distinct CDR3 sequences, about 80% of them seen only once. The germline V gene encodes CDR1 SGHAT and CDR2 FQNNGV. The CDR3 extends over 13 amino acids.

This chain connects TRBV11-2 to TRBJ2-1; D gene unclear. The sequence derives from a man aged 35 to 55 with primary liver carcinoma and hepatitis B virus infection. The sample comprised liver tumor tissue from sampling region 2. Subset meaning: tumor region T2, inferior pole. The CDR3 protein is CGSSLNNAYEQFL. The CDR3 DNA reads TGTGGCAGCAGCTTAAATAATGCCTATGAGCAGTTCCTC.